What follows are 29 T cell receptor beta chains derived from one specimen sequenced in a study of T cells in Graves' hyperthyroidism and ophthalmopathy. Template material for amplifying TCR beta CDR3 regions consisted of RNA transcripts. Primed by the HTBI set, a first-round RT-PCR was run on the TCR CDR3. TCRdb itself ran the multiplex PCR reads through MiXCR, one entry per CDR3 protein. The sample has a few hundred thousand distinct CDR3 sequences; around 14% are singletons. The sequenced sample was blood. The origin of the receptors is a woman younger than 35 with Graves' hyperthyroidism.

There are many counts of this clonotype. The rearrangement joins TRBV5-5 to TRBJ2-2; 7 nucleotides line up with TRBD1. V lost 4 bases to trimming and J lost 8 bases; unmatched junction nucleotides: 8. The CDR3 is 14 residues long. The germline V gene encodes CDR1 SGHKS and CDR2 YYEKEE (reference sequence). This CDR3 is CASSIQGTIGELFF. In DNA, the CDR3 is TGTGCCAGCAGCATACAGGGGACAATTGGGGAGCTGTTTTTT. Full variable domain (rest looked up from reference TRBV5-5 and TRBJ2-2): DAGVTQSPTHLIKTRGQQVTLRCSPISGHKSVSWYQQVLGQGPQFIFQYYEKEERGRGNFPDRFSARQFPNYSSELNVNALLLGDSALYLCASSIQGTIGELFFGEGSRLTVL.

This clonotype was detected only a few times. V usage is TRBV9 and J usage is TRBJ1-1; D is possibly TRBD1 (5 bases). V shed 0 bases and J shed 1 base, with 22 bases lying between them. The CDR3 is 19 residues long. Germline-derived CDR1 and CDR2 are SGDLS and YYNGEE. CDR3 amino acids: CASSVETPITGATNTEAFF. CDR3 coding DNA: TGTGCCAGCAGCGTAGAGACCCCAATTACAGGTGCGACGAACACTGAAGCTTTCTTT.

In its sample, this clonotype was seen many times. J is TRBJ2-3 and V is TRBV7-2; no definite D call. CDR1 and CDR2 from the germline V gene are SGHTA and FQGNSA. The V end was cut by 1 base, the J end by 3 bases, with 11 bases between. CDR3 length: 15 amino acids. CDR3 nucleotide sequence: TGTGCCAGCAGCTTAGTCACGGGCAGTACAGATACGCAGTATTTT. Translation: CASSLVTGSTDTQYF.

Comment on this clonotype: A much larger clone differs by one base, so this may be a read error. CDR3 sequence: CASSLWGSNTGGLFF. Written as DNA, the CDR3 is TGTGCCAGCAGTTTATGGGGCAGCAACACCGGGGGGCTGTTTTTT. The chain uses TRBV27 and TRBJ2-2, with a possible D match to TRBD2 (6 bases). This CDR3 is 15 amino acids long. Germline assignment: CDR1 MNHEY and CDR2 SMNVEV (reference sequence).

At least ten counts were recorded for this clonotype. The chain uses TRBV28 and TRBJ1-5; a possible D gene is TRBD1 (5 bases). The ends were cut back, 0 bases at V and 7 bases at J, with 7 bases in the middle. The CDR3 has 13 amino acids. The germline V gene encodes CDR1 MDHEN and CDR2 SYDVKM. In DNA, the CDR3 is TGTGCCAGCAGTTTATGGGGGGACCAGCCCCAGCATTTT. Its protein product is CASSLWGDQPQHF.

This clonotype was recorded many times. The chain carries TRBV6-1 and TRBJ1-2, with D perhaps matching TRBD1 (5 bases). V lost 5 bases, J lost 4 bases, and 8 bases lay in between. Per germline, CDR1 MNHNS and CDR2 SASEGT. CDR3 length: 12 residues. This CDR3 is CASSWGIYGYTF. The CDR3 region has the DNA TGTGCCAGCAGTTGGGGGATCTATGGCTACACCTTC.

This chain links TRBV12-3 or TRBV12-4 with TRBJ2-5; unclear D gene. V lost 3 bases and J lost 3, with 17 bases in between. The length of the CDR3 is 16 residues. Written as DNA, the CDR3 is TGTGCCAGCAGTTTGAGTAGCTTAATAAACAAAGAGACCCAGTACTTC. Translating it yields CASSLSSLINKETQYF.

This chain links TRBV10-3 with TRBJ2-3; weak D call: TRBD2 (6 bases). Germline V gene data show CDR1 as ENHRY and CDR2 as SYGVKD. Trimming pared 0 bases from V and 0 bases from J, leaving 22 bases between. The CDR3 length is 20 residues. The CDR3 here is CAISESGGSGTTTSTDTQYF. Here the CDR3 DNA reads TGTGCCATCAGTGAGTCGGGGGGTTCAGGAACCACCACTAGCACAGATACGCAGTATTTT.

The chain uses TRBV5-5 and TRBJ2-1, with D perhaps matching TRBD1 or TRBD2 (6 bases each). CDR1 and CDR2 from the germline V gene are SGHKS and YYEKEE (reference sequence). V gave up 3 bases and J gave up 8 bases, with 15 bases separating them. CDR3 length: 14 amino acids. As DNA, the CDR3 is TGTGCCAGCAGCTCGGGCACGGGGGCGGATGAGCAGTTCTTC. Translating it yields CASSSGTGADEQFF.

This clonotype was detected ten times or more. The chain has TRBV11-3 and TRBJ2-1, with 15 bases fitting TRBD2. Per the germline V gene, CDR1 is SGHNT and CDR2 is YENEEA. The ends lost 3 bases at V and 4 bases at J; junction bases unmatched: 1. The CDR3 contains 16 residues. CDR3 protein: CASSLGLAGGYNEQFF. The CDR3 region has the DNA TGTGCCAGCAGCTTGGGACTAGCGGGAGGTTACAATGAGCAGTTCTTC.

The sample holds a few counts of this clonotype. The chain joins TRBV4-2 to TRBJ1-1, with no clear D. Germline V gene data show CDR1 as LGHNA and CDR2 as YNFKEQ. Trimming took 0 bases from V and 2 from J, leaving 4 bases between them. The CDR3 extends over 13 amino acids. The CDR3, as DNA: TGTGCCAGCAGCCAAGAAGACAACACTGAAGCTTTCTTT. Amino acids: CASSQEDNTEAFF.

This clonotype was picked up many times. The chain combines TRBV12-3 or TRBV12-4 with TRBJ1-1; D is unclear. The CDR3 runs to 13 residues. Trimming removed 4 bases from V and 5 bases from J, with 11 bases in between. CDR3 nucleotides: TGTGCCAGCAGTTCCCCGGGAGGGACTGAAGCTTTCTTT. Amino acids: CASSSPGGTEAFF.

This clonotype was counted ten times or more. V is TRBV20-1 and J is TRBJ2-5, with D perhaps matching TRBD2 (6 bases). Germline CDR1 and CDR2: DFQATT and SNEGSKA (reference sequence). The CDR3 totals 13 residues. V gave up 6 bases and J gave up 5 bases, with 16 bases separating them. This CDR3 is CSARTTAGETQYF. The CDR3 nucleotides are TGCAGTGCCCGTACCACGGCGGGGGAGACCCAGTACTTC.

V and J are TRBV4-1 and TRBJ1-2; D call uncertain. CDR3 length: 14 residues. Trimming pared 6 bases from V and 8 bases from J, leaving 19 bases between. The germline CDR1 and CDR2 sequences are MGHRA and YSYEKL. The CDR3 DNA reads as TGCGCCAGCAGTTTCCGAGGGCCTTTCGACGGCTACACCTTC. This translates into CASSFRGPFDGYTF.

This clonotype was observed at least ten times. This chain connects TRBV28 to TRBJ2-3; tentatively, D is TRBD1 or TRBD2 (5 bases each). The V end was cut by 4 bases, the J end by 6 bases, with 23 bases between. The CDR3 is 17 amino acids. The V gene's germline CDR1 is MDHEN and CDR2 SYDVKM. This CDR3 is CASSSAFVDGDDDTQYF. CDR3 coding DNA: TGTGCCAGCAGTTCCGCCTTCGTGGACGGGGACGATGATACGCAGTATTTT.

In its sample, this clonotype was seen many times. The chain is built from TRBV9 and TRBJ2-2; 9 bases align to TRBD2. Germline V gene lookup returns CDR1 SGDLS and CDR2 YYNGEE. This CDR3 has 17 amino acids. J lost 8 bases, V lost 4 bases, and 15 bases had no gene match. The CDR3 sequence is CASSHRLAAQPTGELFF. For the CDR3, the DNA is TGTGCCAGCAGCCACCGACTAGCGGCTCAGCCCACAGGGGAGCTGTTTTTT.

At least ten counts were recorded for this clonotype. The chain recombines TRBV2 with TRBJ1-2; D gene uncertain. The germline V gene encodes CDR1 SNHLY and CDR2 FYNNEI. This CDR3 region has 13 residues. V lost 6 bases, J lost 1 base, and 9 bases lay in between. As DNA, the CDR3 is TGTGCCAGCAGGCGGCAGCTTAACTATGGCTACACCTTC. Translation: CASRRQLNYGYTF.

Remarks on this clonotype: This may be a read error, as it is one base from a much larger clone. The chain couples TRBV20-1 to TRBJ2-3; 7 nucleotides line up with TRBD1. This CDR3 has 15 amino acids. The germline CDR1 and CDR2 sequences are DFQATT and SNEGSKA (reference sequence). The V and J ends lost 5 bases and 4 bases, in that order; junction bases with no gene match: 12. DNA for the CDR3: TGCAGTGCTCCGATAGGGGGCATGTCAGCAGATACGCAGTATTTT. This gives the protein CSAPIGGMSADTQYF.

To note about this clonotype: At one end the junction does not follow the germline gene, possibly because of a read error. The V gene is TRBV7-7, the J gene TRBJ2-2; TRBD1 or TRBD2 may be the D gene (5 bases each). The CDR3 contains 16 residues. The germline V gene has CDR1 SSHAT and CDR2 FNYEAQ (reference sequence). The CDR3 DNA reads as TGTGCTAGCAGCTCGGGGCTCTCCACGAACACCGGGGAGCTGTTTTTT. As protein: CASSSGLSTNTGELFF. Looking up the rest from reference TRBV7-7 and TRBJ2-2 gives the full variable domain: GAGVSQSPRYKVTKRGQDVTLRCDPISSHATLYWYQQALGQGPEFLTYFNYEAQPDKSGLPSDRFSAERPEGSISTLTIQRTEQRDSAMYRCASSSGLSTNTGELFFGEGSRLTVL.

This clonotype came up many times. CDR3 bases: TGTGCCAGCAGTTTAGGTGTCGGGAATGAGCAGTTCTTC. This translates into CASSLGVGNEQFF. The J gene is TRBJ2-1, the V gene TRBV12-3 or TRBV12-4; D not resolved. The CDR3 is made up of 13 amino acids. Trimming removed 1 base at V and 7 bases at J, with 8 bases between.

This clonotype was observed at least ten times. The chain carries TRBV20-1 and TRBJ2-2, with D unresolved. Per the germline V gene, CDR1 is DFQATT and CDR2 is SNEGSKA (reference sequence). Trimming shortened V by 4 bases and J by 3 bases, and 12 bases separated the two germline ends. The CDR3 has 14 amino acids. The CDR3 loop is CSATDALHTGELFF. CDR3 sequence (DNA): TGCAGTGCTACCGATGCTCTTCACACCGGGGAGCTGTTTTTT.

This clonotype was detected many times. In nucleotides, the CDR3 is TGTGCCAGCAGCCGTGGGGGGGACGCCTACGAGCAGTACTTC. This encodes CASSRGGDAYEQYF. V is TRBV3-1 and J is TRBJ2-7; 7 nucleotides align to TRBD2. Losses at the gene ends were 4 bases for V and 2 bases for J; bases not matched to a gene: 5. The CDR3 extends over 14 amino acids. Per the germline V gene, CDR1 is LGHDT and CDR2 is YNNKEL (reference sequence).

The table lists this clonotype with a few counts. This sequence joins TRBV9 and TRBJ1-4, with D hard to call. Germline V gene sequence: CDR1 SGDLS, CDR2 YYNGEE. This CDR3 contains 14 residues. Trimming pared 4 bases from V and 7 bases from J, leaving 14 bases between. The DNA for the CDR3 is TGTGCCAGCAGCTCGGACGGCGGCGGTGAAAAACTGTTTTTT. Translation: CASSSDGGGEKLFF.

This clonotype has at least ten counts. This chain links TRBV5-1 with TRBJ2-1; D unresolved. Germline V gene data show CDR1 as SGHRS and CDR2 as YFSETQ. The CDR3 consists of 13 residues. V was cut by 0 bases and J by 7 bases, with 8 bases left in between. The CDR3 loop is CASSLGGWNEQFF. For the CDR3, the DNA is TGCGCCAGCAGCTTGGGGGGATGGAATGAGCAGTTCTTC.

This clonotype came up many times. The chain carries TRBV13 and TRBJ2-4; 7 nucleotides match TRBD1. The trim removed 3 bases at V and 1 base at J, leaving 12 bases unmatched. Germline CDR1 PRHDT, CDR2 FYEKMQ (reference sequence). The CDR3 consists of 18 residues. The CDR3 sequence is CASSFPGQSTGAKNIQYF. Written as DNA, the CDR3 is TGTGCCAGCAGCTTTCCGGGACAGTCAACGGGGGCCAAAAACATTCAGTACTTC. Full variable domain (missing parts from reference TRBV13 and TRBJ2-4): AAGVIQSPRHLIKEKRETATLKCYPIPRHDTVYWYQQGPGQDPQFLISFYEKMQSDKGSIPDRFSAQQFSDYHSELNMSSLELGDSALYFCASSFPGQSTGAKNIQYFGAGTRLSVL.

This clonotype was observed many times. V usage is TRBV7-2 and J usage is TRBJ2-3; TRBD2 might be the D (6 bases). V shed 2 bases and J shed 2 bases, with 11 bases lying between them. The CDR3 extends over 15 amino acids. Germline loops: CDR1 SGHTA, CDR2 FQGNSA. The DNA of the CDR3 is TGTGCCAGCAGCTTAAGACTAGAGACCACAGATACGCAGTATTTT. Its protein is CASSLRLETTDTQYF.

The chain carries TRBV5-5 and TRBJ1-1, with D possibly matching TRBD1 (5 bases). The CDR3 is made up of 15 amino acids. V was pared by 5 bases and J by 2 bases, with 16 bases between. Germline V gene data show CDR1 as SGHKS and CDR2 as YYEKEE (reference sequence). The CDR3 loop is CASSGGGTLNTEAFF. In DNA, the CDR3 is TGTGCCAGCAGTGGGGGGGGGACCCTTAACACTGAAGCTTTCTTT.

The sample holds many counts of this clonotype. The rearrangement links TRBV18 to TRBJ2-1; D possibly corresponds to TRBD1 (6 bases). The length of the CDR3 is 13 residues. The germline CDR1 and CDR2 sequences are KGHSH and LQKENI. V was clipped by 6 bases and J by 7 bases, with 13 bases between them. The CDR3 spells CASSTDGTNEQFF. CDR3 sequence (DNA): TGTGCCAGCTCGACGGACGGGACAAATGAGCAGTTCTTC.

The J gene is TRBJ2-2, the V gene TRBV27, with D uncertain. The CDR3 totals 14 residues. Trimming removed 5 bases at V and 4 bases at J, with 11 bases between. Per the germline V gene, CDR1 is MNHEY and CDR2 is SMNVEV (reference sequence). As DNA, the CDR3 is TGTGCCAGCAGTGCCCGTCCCGGCACCGGGGAGCTGTTTTTT. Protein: CASSARPGTGELFF.